These 5 T cell receptor beta chains share one sample of origin, sequenced in a study of shared clonotypes between healthy human individuals. Only in-frame clones appear in the TCRdb table, and some are missing; sequencing was by immunoSEQ multiplex PCR. This sample has around 1.1 million clones, with roughly 80% found just once. The sequencing input was memory CD4+ T cells from PBMCs. Regarding subset: CD45RA-negative fraction. The receptors stem from a man between 18 and 29 years old in good health. Some clones in this sample may be carry-over from other donors' samples.

V usage is TRBV29-1 and J usage is TRBJ1-1; 11 bases fit TRBD1. V was clipped by 5 bases and J by 8 bases; unmatched bases: 10. CDR3 length: 14 residues. The germline V gene encodes CDR1 SQVTM and CDR2 ANQGSEA. The CDR3 loop is CSVSAGTGGTEAFF. The CDR3 DNA reads TGCAGCGTTAGCGCCGGGACAGGGGGGACCGAAGCTTTCTTT.

This clone appeared once. The V call is TRBV28, the J call TRBJ1-4; TRBD1 might be the D (6 bases). V was shortened by 3 bases and J by 3 bases, with 17 bases between the two germline ends. CDR1 MDHEN and CDR2 SYDVKM come from the germline V gene. The CDR3 is 17 amino acids. The CDR3, as DNA: TGTGCCAGCAGTTTTTTGGGGGCAGCCTCCTCTAATGAAAAACTGTTTTTT. This encodes CASSFLGAASSNEKLFF.

The CDR3: CASSMPGQGNEQYF. The CDR3 DNA reads TGCGCCAGCAGCATGCCGGGACAGGGCAACGAGCAGTACTTC. The V call is TRBV5-1, the J call TRBJ2-7; 9 bases are shared with TRBD1. Germline CDR1 reads SGHRS; CDR2 reads YFSETQ. Germline trimming cut 4 bases from V and 5 bases from J; bases unmatched to any gene: 7. CDR3 length equals 14 residues.

The CDR3 sequence is CASTYGGSLSGNTIYF. The CDR3, as DNA: TGTGCCAGTACCTACGGCGGTTCCCTCTCTGGAAACACCATATATTTT. This chain connects TRBV19 to TRBJ1-3; D remains ambiguous. The V end was cut by 7 bases, the J end by 0 bases, with 16 bases between. CDR1 and CDR2 (germline): LNHDA, SQIVND (reference sequence). The CDR3 is 16 residues long. The full variable domain, rest sourced from reference TRBV19 and TRBJ1-3, is DGGITQSPKYLFRKEGQNVTLSCEQNLNHDAMYWYRQDPGQGLRLIYYSQIVNDFQKGDIAEGYSVSREKKESFPLTVTSAQKNPTAFYLCASTYGGSLSGNTIYFGEGSWLTVV.

The genes are TRBV19 and TRBJ1-2, with D possibly matching TRBD1 (6 bases). This CDR3 is built from 12 residues. Trimming took 5 bases from V and 4 from J, leaving 8 bases between them. Germline V gene data show CDR1 as LNHDA and CDR2 as SQIVND (reference sequence). CDR3 amino acids: CASSGGIYGYTF. CDR3 coding DNA: TGTGCCAGTAGTGGGGGCATCTATGGCTACACCTTC.